These 12 T cell receptor beta chains share one sample of origin, sequenced in a study of T cell changes during pregnancy in multiple sclerosis. Generated by immunoSEQ multiplex PCR, the TCRdb table keeps only in-frame clones and is missing some. The repertoire has about 43,000 clones, approximately 90% of them found once; the top ten carry approximately 1.3%. The sample taken for sequencing was PBMCs (not recorded whether the cells were cultured). The source is a female donor with multiple sclerosis, enrolled in a pregnancy study.

The chain uses TRBV5-1 and TRBJ2-7, with 8 bases lining up with TRBD2. J was trimmed by 4 bases and V by 1 base; bases with no gene match: 4. Germline values: CDR1 SGHRS, CDR2 YFSETQ. This CDR3 has 14 amino acids. The CDR3 region is CASSLTREGYEQYF. The CDR3 DNA follows: TGCGCCAGCAGCTTGACCCGGGAGGGGTACGAGCAGTACTTC.

The V gene is TRBV2, the J gene TRBJ2-1; 11 bases align to TRBD2. CDR1 is SNHLY, CDR2 FYNNEI, per germline. The length of the CDR3 is 15 residues. The trim removed 7 bases at V and 6 bases at J, leaving 8 bases unmatched. CDR3 bases: TGTGCCAGCATTTCCGAGACTAGCGGGGCCAATGAGCAGTTCTTC. Protein: CASISETSGANEQFF.

DNA of the CDR3: TGCGCCAGCAGCCCGGACAGGGGGGGCGACATTCAGTACTTC. It codes for CASSPDRGGDIQYF. This rearrangement joins TRBV5-1 to TRBJ2-4; 10 bases are a match to TRBD1. CDR1 is SGHRS, CDR2 YFSETQ, per germline. J was trimmed by 8 bases and V by 4 bases; bases with no gene match: 6. There are 14 residues in the CDR3.

The rearrangement uses TRBV2 and TRBJ1-1, with D hard to call. There are 14 residues in the CDR3. Germline V gene lookup returns CDR1 SNHLY and CDR2 FYNNEI. The V end was cut by 6 bases, the J end by 3 bases, with 14 bases between. The CDR3 loop is CASRGLPGDTEAFF. CDR3 bases: TGTGCCAGCAGGGGCCTACCCGGAGACACTGAAGCTTTCTTT.

This clone was observed a single time. This rearrangement joins TRBV6-1 to TRBJ2-1; 7 bases line up with TRBD1. With V trimmed by 1 base and J by 0 bases, 6 bases remained unmatched. CDR3 length equals 17 residues. The germline CDR1 and CDR2 sequences are MNHNS and SASEGT. The CDR3 region is CASSEEGAASSYNEQFF. The CDR3 nucleotides read TGTGCCAGCAGTGAAGAGGGGGCAGCGAGCTCCTACAATGAGCAGTTCTTC.

The chain has TRBV28 and TRBJ1-2; TRBD1 is a possible D gene (6 bases). CDR1 and CDR2 (germline): MDHEN, SYDVKM. This CDR3 region has 17 residues. V lost 1 base and J lost 6, with 21 bases in between. This CDR3 is CASSLSVSGVVVDGYTF. In nucleotides, the CDR3 is TGTGCCAGCAGTTTATCCGTGTCAGGGGTTGTTGTCGATGGCTACACCTTC.

V and J are TRBV6-5 and TRBJ2-1; 9 nucleotides align to TRBD1. Per germline, CDR1 MNHEY and CDR2 SVGAGI. The CDR3 contains 12 residues. Trimming at V came to 6 bases and at J to 8 bases, leaving 2 bases not matched to a gene. The CDR3 region is CASSGTGYEQFF. CDR3 nucleotides: TGTGCCAGCAGCGGGACAGGGTATGAGCAGTTCTTC.

The gene calls are TRBV6-6 and TRBJ1-5, with D maybe TRBD1 (5 bases). V shed 5 bases and J shed 0 bases, with 8 bases lying between them. This CDR3 comprises 14 residues. CDR1 MNHNY and CDR2 SVGAGI come from the germline V gene (reference sequence). Here the CDR3 reads CASSPRVSNQPQHF. CDR3 bases: TGTGCCAGCAGTCCCAGGGTTAGCAATCAGCCCCAGCATTTT.

This clone was recorded once. The chain couples TRBV6-6 to TRBJ1-1, with TRBD1 identical over 7 bases. The CDR3 sequence is 14 residues long. CDR1 and CDR2 (germline): MNHNY, SVGAGI (reference sequence). Germline trimming cut 2 bases from V and 5 bases from J; bases unmatched to any gene: 5. The CDR3 DNA sequence: TGTGCCAGCAGTTACAGGGGGCGAAGGACTGAAGCTTTCTTT. Translation: CASSYRGRRTEAFF.

The DNA for the CDR3 is TGCGCCAGCAGCTTATTGGGACTAGCGGGAGGCTATAGCACAGATACGCAGTATTTT. This gives the protein CASSLLGLAGGYSTDTQYF. The chain carries TRBV5-1 and TRBJ2-3; 15 bases are shared with TRBD2. CDR3 length: 19 amino acids. The V gene's germline CDR1 is SGHRS and CDR2 YFSETQ. V lost 2 bases to trimming and J lost 0 bases; unmatched junction nucleotides: 7.

The chain employs TRBV27 and TRBJ1-4; D remains unclear. Germline CDR1 reads MNHEY; CDR2 reads SMNVEV (reference sequence). The CDR3 covers 15 residues. Trimming took off 5 bases at V and 3 bases at J, with 13 bases between the two ends. The CDR3 region is CASSGNSSPNEKLFF. DNA of the CDR3: TGTGCCAGCAGTGGAAACAGCTCACCTAATGAAAAACTGTTTTTT.

This clone showed up just once. The chain carries TRBV6-1 and TRBJ2-2, with TRBD2 matching over 10 bases. Trimming cost V 6 bases and J 6 bases; bases outside gene matches: 7. This CDR3 contains 15 residues. The germline V gene has CDR1 MNHNS and CDR2 SASEGT. CDR3: CASRGLAATAGELFF. DNA of the CDR3: TGTGCCAGCAGAGGACTAGCGGCTACCGCCGGGGAGCTGTTTTTT.